One sample yielded the 30 T cell receptor beta chains listed below, sequenced in a study of shared clonotypes between healthy human individuals. Sequencing was performed with immunoSEQ multiplex PCR; in TCRdb, only in-frame clones are kept and a portion is missing. The sample lists 190,000 or so clones, approximately 62% occurring once. Sequencing used memory CD4+ T cells sorted from blood. Noted subset: CD45RA-negative fraction. All receptors come from a man aged 25-45 years in good health.

The chain has TRBV10-3 and TRBJ2-1; TRBD2 might be the D (5 bases). Trimming took 10 bases from V and 8 from J, leaving 12 bases between them. Germline V gene data show CDR1 as ENHRY and CDR2 as SYGVKD. The length of the CDR3 is 11 residues. The CDR3 DNA reads TGTGCCACTGGGGAGTTGGATGAGCAGTTCTTC. It codes for CATGELDEQFF.

This chain uses TRBV6-1 with TRBJ1-5; no definite D call. The length of the CDR3 is 12 residues. Per the germline V gene, CDR1 is MNHNS and CDR2 is SASEGT. With 5 bases removed from V and 11 bases from J, the gap between germline ends came to 13 bases. DNA of the CDR3: TGTGCCAGCAGTTATGGCCCCCTGACCCAGCATTTT. Translated, it gives CASSYGPLTQHF.

The chain employs TRBV5-1 and TRBJ2-7, with 7 bases fitting TRBD1. There are 16 residues in the CDR3. Looked up from germline, CDR1 is SGHRS and CDR2 is YFSETQ. Losses at the gene ends were 0 bases for V and 0 bases for J; bases not matched to a gene: 6. The CDR3, as DNA: TGCGCCAGCAGCTTGGGAGTGTCAGGGGGCTCCTACGAGCAGTACTTC. Protein sequence: CASSLGVSGGSYEQYF.

This chain connects TRBV19 to TRBJ2-5; a possible D gene is TRBD2 (6 bases). V was clipped by 0 bases and J by 4 bases, with 9 bases between them. Germline V CDR1 and CDR2: LNHDA, SQIVND (reference sequence). The length of the CDR3 is 14 residues. In DNA form, the CDR3 reads TGTGCCAGTAGTATAGAAATGGGAGGAGAGACCCAGTACTTC. It encodes CASSIEMGGETQYF.

A word on this clone: The same CDR3 also results from other DNA sequences found in this sample. V gene TRBV29-1 combines with J gene TRBJ1-2, with D uncertain. V was clipped by 4 bases and J by 4 bases, with 10 bases between them. In germline, CDR1 is SQVTM, CDR2 ANQGSEA. The CDR3 has 12 residues. The DNA for the CDR3 is TGCAGCGTTGGAGGTGGGGTCTATGGCTACACCTTC. This sequence encodes CSVGGGVYGYTF.

The rearrangement joins TRBV30 to TRBJ2-3, with a weak D call TRBD1 (5 bases). V was shortened by 3 bases and J by 1 base, with 17 bases between the two germline ends. CDR1 and CDR2 from the germline V gene are GTSNPN and SVGIG (reference sequence). CDR3 length: 16 amino acids. Here the CDR3 reads CAWSPAQGIGTDTQYF. For the CDR3, the DNA is TGTGCCTGGAGCCCGGCCCAGGGAATCGGCACAGATACGCAGTATTTT.

This chain connects TRBV5-4 to TRBJ2-2; D not certain. The germline CDR1 and CDR2 sequences are SGHNT and YYREEE (reference sequence). CDR3 length: 19 residues. V was clipped by 4 bases and J by 0 bases, with 22 bases between them. The CDR3, as DNA: TGTGCCAGCAGCCCGAAACAGCGAGCTGCGACCCCGAACACCGGGGAGCTGTTTTTT. Translation gives CASSPKQRAATPNTGELFF.

This clone came up a few times. The V and J genes are TRBV2 and TRBJ2-1; 9 positions agree with TRBD1. CDR1 and CDR2 from the germline V gene are SNHLY and FYNNEI. Losses at the gene ends were 7 bases for V and 7 bases for J; bases not matched to a gene: 5. The CDR3 is 13 residues long. In DNA form, the CDR3 reads TGTGCCAGCAAGGACAGGGGCGGGAATGAGCAGTTCTTC. Translation: CASKDRGGNEQFF.

This chain connects TRBV20-1 to TRBJ2-1; no clear D. V dropped 6 bases and J dropped 13 bases, with 16 bases sitting between them. The CDR3 spans 11 residues. Germline V lookup: CDR1 DFQATT, CDR2 SNEGSKA (reference sequence). CDR3 protein: CSAPKWDNQFF. CDR3 nucleotide sequence: TGCAGTGCCCCCAAGTGGGATAATCAGTTCTTC.

The rearrangement joins TRBV7-2 to TRBJ2-1; 7 bases map to TRBD1. This CDR3 is 14 amino acids long. With V trimmed by 4 bases and J by 8 bases, 8 bases remained unmatched. CDR1 and CDR2 (germline): SGHTA, FQGNSA. The CDR3 here is CASSSNIQGYEQFF. DNA of the CDR3: TGTGCCAGCAGCTCAAATATACAGGGGTATGAGCAGTTCTTC.

This clone came up once. CDR3 nucleotides: TGTGCCAGCAGCTTCGGTTTGGGAAGGGGCAGGGCAGTAGTTGAGCAGTTCTTC. Protein: CASSFGLGRGRAVVEQFF. This sequence joins TRBV11-2 and TRBJ2-1, with a weak D call TRBD1 (5 bases). In germline, CDR1 is SGHAT, CDR2 FQNNGV. With 3 bases removed from V and 9 bases from J, the gap between germline ends came to 27 bases. The CDR3 spans 18 residues.

This clone was counted only a few times. The J gene is TRBJ2-1, the V gene TRBV5-6; 11 nucleotides agree with TRBD2. V lost 3 bases and J lost 10; bases outside the gene matches: 12. The CDR3 runs to 16 residues. Per germline, CDR1 SGHDT and CDR2 YYEEEE. CDR3 DNA: TGTGCCAGCAGCTCCCGGCGGACTAGCGGGTCGGGCGAGCAGTTCTTC. It yields the protein CASSSRRTSGSGEQFF. The variable domain in full, completed from reference TRBV5-6 and TRBJ2-1, reads DAGVTQSPTHLIKTRGQQVTLRCSPKSGHDTVSWYQQALGQGPQFIFQYYEEEERQRGNFPDRFSGHQFPNYSSELNVNALLLGDSALYLCASSSRRTSGSGEQFFGPGTRLTVL.

The chain is built from TRBV6-1 and TRBJ2-2; D gene unclear. Trimming cost V 6 bases and J 3 bases, with 8 bases left between them. Germline-derived CDR1 and CDR2 are MNHNS and SASEGT. This CDR3 spans 13 amino acids. CDR3 nucleotides: TGTGCCAGCAGCCCTCTATACACCGGGGAGCTGTTTTTT. Protein product: CASSPLYTGELFF.

The chain links TRBV15 to TRBJ2-4, with D hard to call. Germline V gives CDR1 LNHNV, CDR2 YYDKDF (reference sequence). V lost 0 bases and J lost 5, with 11 bases in between. CDR3 length equals 15 residues. This CDR3 reads CATSRDPRLQNIQYF. CDR3 DNA: TGTGCCACCAGCAGAGATCCCAGGCTACAAAACATTCAGTACTTC.

This clone has just a few counts. The chain recombines TRBV5-6 with TRBJ1-2; no clear D. The V end was cut by 3 bases, the J end by 2 bases, with 11 bases between. The CDR3 consists of 14 residues. Germline V gene sequence: CDR1 SGHDT, CDR2 YYEEEE. The CDR3 spells CASSWPGENYGYTF. The DNA for the CDR3 is TGTGCCAGCAGCTGGCCCGGAGAGAACTATGGCTACACCTTC.

This sequence joins TRBV5-6 and TRBJ2-3; D not certain. The germline gives CDR1 SGHDT, CDR2 YYEEEE. The CDR3 has 16 amino acids. Trimming left V 2 bases short and J 2 bases short, with 15 bases between. For the CDR3, the DNA is TGTGCCAGCAGCTTTCTTGGGAATATTCCCACAGATACGCAGTATTTT. This sequence encodes CASSFLGNIPTDTQYF.

The V and J genes are TRBV5-6 and TRBJ1-5; D not certain. The CDR3 totals 13 residues. Germline V lookup: CDR1 SGHDT, CDR2 YYEEEE. The V gene lost 2 bases and the J gene lost 5 bases, with 8 bases spanning the gap. CDR3 coding DNA: TGTGCCAGCAGCTTCGCCGGGGATCAGCCCCAGCATTTT. Protein sequence: CASSFAGDQPQHF.

The chain couples TRBV7-2 to TRBJ2-2; D ambiguous. V dropped 0 bases and J dropped 4 bases, with 3 bases sitting between them. CDR1 and CDR2 from the germline V gene are SGHTA and FQGNSA. This CDR3 comprises 13 residues. CDR3 DNA: TGTGCCAGCAGCTTAGCGACCACCGGGGAGCTGTTTTTT. Its protein product is CASSLATTGELFF.

This rearrangement joins TRBV4-1 to TRBJ2-1; 9 positions match TRBD2. The germline CDR1 and CDR2 sequences are MGHRA and YSYEKL. The CDR3 runs to 19 residues. Losses at the gene ends were 0 bases for V and 5 bases for J; bases not matched to a gene: 14. The CDR3 protein is CASSQDWPLEAGGNNEQFF. Written as DNA, the CDR3 is TGCGCCAGCAGCCAAGATTGGCCTTTGGAAGCGGGAGGAAACAATGAGCAGTTCTTC.

This clone was recorded many times. CDR3 nucleotide sequence: TGTGCCAGCAGCTTCGGAGACAGGGACCAAGAGACCCAGTACTTC. It translates to CASSFGDRDQETQYF. The chain recombines TRBV5-4 with TRBJ2-5, with 7 bases that match TRBD1. With 2 bases clipped from V and 0 bases from J, the junction kept 4 bases outside the gene matches. This CDR3 has 15 residues. CDR1 SGHNT and CDR2 YYREEE come from the germline V gene (reference sequence).

This chain links TRBV30 with TRBJ2-7; D possibly corresponds to TRBD2 (7 bases). The CDR3 totals 14 residues. Trimming took off 5 bases at V and 2 bases at J, with 16 bases between the two ends. Germline V CDR1 and CDR2: GTSNPN, SVGIG (reference sequence). The CDR3 sequence is CAWSIGGQAYEQYF. For the CDR3, the DNA is TGTGCCTGGTCGATCGGGGGGCAGGCCTACGAGCAGTACTTC.

V usage is TRBV6-4 and J usage is TRBJ2-3; TRBD2 aligns across 8 bases. The ends lost 0 bases at V and 2 bases at J; junction bases unmatched: 1. Germline V gene lookup returns CDR1 MRHNA and CDR2 SNTAGT. CDR3 length: 15 residues. The CDR3 nucleotides read TGTGCCAGCAGTGACTCCGGGAGGGCCACAGATACGCAGTATTTT. Amino acids: CASSDSGRATDTQYF.

The chain links TRBV10-1 to TRBJ2-7; TRBD2 aligns across 12 bases. V trimming: 6 bases; J trimming: 4 bases; junction bases outside the gene matches: 16. In germline, CDR1 is WNHNN, CDR2 SYGVQD (reference sequence). The length of the CDR3 is 18 residues. The CDR3: CASRRGLMTSGRRYEQYF. The DNA for the CDR3 is TGCGCCAGCAGGAGGGGGCTCATGACTAGCGGGAGACGGTACGAGCAGTACTTC.

The chain recombines TRBV5-6 with TRBJ2-2; TRBD1 aligns across 9 bases. The CDR3 covers 15 residues. With V trimmed by 5 bases and J by 3 bases, 5 bases remained unmatched. Germline lookup yields CDR1 SGHDT and CDR2 YYEEEE. The CDR3 spells CASRYRGRDTGELFF. The CDR3 DNA is TGTGCCAGCAGATACAGGGGGCGGGACACCGGGGAGCTGTTTTTT.

V is TRBV29-1 and J is TRBJ2-3; 8 nucleotides line up with TRBD2. This CDR3 has 14 amino acids. CDR1 is SQVTM and CDR2 is ANQGSEA in the germline V gene. With 5 bases clipped from V and 6 bases from J, the junction kept 10 bases outside the gene matches. This CDR3 is CSVRFGGVRDTQYF. The CDR3 bases are TGCAGCGTTAGGTTCGGGGGGGTGAGGGATACGCAGTATTTT.

The V and J genes are TRBV28 and TRBJ1-5; tentative D call: TRBD1 (6 bases). CDR3 size: 14 residues. Looked up from germline, CDR1 is MDHEN and CDR2 is SYDVKM. Trimming took off 3 bases at V and 6 bases at J, with 12 bases between the two ends. The chain's CDR3 is CASSFRGRGQPQHF. The CDR3 region has the DNA TGTGCCAGCAGTTTTCGGGGGCGAGGTCAGCCCCAGCATTTT.

This clone was seen many times. The CDR3 sequence is CASTIDRVNTEAFF. CDR3 DNA: TGTGCCAGCACCATTGACAGAGTGAACACTGAAGCTTTCTTT. The chain links TRBV2 to TRBJ1-1, with D possibly being TRBD1 (5 bases). The CDR3 is made up of 14 amino acids. Germline-derived CDR1 and CDR2 are SNHLY and FYNNEI. The V and J ends lost 7 bases and 0 bases respectively, with 12 bases between them. The complete variable domain, with remaining parts taken from reference TRBV2 and TRBJ1-1, reads EPEVTQTPSHQVTQMGQEVILRCVPISNHLYFYWYRQILGQKVEFLVSFYNNEISEKSEIFDDQFSVERPDGSNFTLKIRSTKLEDSAMYFCASTIDRVNTEAFFGQGTRLTVV.

The genes are TRBV7-2 and TRBJ2-7; 7 positions match TRBD1. The CDR3 extends over 14 amino acids. V lost 6 bases and J lost 4; bases outside the gene matches: 9. Germline assignment: CDR1 SGHTA and CDR2 FQGNSA. CDR3 amino acids: CASSTGQVAYEQYF. CDR3 in DNA: TGTGCCAGCAGTACCGGACAGGTCGCTTACGAGCAGTACTTC.

The chain is built from TRBV2 and TRBJ1-1; D remains unclear. Trimming removed 3 bases from V and 3 bases from J, with 8 bases in between. Per germline, CDR1 SNHLY and CDR2 FYNNEI. There are 13 residues in the CDR3. CDR3 coding DNA: TGTGCCAGCAGTGACGTGGAATACACTGAAGCTTTCTTT. It specifies CASSDVEYTEAFF. Full variable domain (missing parts from reference TRBV2 and TRBJ1-1): EPEVTQTPSHQVTQMGQEVILRCVPISNHLYFYWYRQILGQKVEFLVSFYNNEISEKSEIFDDQFSVERPDGSNFTLKIRSTKLEDSAMYFCASSDVEYTEAFFGQGTRLTVV.

The chain employs TRBV28 and TRBJ1-5; TRBD1 matches 9 bases. Trimming cost V 10 bases and J 6 bases; bases outside gene matches: 10. Looked up from germline, CDR1 is MDHEN and CDR2 is SYDVKM. This CDR3 is built from 14 residues. CDR3 residues: CATIPGQGGQPQHF. CDR3 DNA: TGTGCCACCATACCGGGACAGGGTGGTCAGCCCCAGCATTTT.